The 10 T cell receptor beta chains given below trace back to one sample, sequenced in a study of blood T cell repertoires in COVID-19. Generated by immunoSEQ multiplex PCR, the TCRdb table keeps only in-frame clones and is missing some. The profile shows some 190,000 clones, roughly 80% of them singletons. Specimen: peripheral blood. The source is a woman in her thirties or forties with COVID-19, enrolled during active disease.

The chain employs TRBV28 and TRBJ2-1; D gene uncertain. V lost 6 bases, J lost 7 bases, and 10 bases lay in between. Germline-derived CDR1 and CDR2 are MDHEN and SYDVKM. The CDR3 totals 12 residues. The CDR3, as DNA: TGTGCCAGCAGCTGGCCCTTGAATGAGCAGTTCTTC. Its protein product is CASSWPLNEQFF.

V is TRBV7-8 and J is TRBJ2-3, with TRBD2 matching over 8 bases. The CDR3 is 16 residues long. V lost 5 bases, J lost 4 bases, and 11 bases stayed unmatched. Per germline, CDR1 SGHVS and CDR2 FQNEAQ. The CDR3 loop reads CASSADRVAGSDTQYF. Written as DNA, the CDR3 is TGTGCCAGCAGCGCAGATAGGGTAGCGGGATCAGATACGCAGTATTTT.

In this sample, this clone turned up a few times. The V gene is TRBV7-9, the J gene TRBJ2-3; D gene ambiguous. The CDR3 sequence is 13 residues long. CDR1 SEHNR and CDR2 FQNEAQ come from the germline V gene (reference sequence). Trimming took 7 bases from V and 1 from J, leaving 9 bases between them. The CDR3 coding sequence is TGTGCCAGCATAACCCAGGGCACAGATACGCAGTATTTT. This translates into CASITQGTDTQYF. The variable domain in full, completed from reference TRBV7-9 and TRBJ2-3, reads DTGVSQNPRHKITKRGQNVTFRCDPISEHNRLYWYRQTLGQGPEFLTYFQNEAQLEKSRLLSDRFSAERPKGSFSTLEIQRTEQGDSAMYLCASITQGTDTQYFGPGTRLTVL.

CDR3 sequence (DNA): TGTGCCAGCAGTTCCATCGAGCGCTACGAGCAGTACTTC. Translating it yields CASSSIERYEQYF. The chain employs TRBV28 and TRBJ2-7; D gene unclear. The length of the CDR3 is 13 residues. Germline CDR1 is MDHEN and CDR2 is SYDVKM. V lost 4 bases, J lost 3 bases, and 10 bases lay in between.

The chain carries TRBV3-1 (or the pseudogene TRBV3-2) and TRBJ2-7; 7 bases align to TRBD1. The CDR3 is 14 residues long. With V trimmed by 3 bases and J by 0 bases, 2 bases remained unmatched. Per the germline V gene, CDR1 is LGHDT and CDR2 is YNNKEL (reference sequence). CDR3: CASSQTGLSYEQYF. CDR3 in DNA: TGTGCCAGCAGCCAGACAGGGCTCTCCTACGAGCAGTACTTC.

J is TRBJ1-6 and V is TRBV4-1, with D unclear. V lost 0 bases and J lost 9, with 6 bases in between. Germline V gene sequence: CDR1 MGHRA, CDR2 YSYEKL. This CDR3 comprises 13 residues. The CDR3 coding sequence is TGCGCCAGCAGCCAAGATCTGAGTTCACCCCTCCACTTT. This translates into CASSQDLSSPLHF.

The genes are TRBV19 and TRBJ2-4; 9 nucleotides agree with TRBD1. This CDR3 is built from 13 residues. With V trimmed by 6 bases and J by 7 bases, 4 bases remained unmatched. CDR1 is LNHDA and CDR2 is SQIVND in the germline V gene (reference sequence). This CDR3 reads CASSLTGGNIQYF. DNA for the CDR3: TGTGCCAGTAGCCTAACAGGGGGCAACATTCAGTACTTC.

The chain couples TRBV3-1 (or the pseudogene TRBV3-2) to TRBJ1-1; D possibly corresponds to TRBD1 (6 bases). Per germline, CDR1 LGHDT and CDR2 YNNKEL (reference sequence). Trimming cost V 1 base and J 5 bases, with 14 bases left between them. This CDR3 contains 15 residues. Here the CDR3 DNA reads TGTGCCAGCAGCCAAGGTGCAGGGGTAAGGACTGAAGCTTTCTTT. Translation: CASSQGAGVRTEAFF.

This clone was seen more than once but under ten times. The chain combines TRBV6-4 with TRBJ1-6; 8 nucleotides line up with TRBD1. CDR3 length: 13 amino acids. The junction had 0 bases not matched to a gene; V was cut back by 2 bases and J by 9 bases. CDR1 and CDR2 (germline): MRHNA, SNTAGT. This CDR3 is CASSDTGGSPLHF. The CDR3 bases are TGTGCCAGCAGTGACACAGGGGGTTCACCCCTCCACTTT.

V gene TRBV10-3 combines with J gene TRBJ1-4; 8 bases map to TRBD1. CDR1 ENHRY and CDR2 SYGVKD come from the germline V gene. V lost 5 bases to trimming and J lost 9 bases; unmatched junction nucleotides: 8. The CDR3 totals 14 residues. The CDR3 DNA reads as TGTGCCATCAGTAGCGGGACAGGTCCGAAAAAACTGTTTTTT. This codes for CAISSGTGPKKLFF.